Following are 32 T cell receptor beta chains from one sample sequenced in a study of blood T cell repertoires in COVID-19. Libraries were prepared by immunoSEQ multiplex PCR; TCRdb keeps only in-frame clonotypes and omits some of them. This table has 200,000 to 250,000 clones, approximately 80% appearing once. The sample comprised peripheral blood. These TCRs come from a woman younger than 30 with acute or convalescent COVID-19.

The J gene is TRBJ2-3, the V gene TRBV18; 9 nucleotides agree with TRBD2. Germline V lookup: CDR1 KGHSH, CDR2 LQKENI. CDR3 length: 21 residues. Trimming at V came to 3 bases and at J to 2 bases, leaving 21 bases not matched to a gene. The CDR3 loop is CASSPWVTGRGAGGSTDTQYF. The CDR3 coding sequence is TGTGCCAGCTCACCCTGGGTTACGGGTCGAGGAGCGGGAGGCTCCACAGATACGCAGTATTTT. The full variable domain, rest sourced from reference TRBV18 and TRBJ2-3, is NAGVMQNPRHLVRRRGQEARLRCSPMKGHSHVYWYRQLPEEGLKFMVYLQKENIIDESGMPKERFSAEFPKEGPSILRIQQVVRGDSAAYFCASSPWVTGRGAGGSTDTQYFGPGTRLTVL.

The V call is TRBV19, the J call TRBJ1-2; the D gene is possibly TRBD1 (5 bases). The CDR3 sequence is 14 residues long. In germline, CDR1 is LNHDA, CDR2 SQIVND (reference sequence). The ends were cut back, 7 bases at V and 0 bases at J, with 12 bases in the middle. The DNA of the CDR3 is TGTGCCAGTAATCAGGGCAGGGCTAACTATGGCTACACCTTC. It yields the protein CASNQGRANYGYTF.

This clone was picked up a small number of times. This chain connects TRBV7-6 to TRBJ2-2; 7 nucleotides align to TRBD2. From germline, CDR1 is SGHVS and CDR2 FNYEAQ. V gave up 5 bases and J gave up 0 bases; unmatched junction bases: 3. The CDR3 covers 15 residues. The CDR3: CASSNSGSNTGELFF. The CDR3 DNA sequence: TGTGCCAGCAGCAATAGCGGGTCGAACACCGGGGAGCTGTTTTTT.

The chain's CDR3 is CASRTGNYEQYF. The DNA of the CDR3 is TGCGCCAGCAGGACGGGGAACTACGAGCAGTACTTC. The chain employs TRBV5-1 and TRBJ2-7; tentative D call: TRBD2 (5 bases). CDR3 length equals 12 residues. The V gene lost 5 bases and the J gene lost 3 bases, with 9 bases spanning the gap. Germline V gene data show CDR1 as SGHRS and CDR2 as YFSETQ. The full variable domain, with the rest looked up from reference TRBV5-1 and TRBJ2-7, is KAGVTQTPRYLIKTRGQQVTLSCSPISGHRSVSWYQQTPGQGLQFLFEYFSETQRNKGNFPGRFSGRQFSNSRSEMNVSTLELGDSALYLCASRTGNYEQYFGPGTRLTVT.

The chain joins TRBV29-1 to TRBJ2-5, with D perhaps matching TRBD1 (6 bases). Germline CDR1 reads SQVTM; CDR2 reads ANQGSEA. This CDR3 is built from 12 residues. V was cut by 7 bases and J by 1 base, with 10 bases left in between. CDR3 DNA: TGCAGCGCAAAGGACAGCCAAGAGACCCAGTACTTC. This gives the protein CSAKDSQETQYF.

The CDR3 loop is CACEPRDRNEKLFF. CDR3 DNA: TGTGCCTGCGAGCCGCGGGACAGGAATGAAAAACTGTTTTTT. The chain is built from TRBV30 and TRBJ1-4; 8 bases match TRBD1. Germline CDR1 and CDR2: GTSNPN and SVGIG (reference sequence). The junction had 8 bases not matched to a gene; V was cut back by 6 bases and J by 5 bases. The CDR3 totals 14 residues.

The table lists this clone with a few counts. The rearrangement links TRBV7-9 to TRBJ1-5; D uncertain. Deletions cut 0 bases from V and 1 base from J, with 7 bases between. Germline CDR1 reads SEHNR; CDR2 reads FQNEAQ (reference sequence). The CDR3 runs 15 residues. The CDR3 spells CASSLAGGSNQPQHF. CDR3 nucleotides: TGTGCCAGCAGCTTAGCGGGAGGGAGCAATCAGCCCCAGCATTTT.

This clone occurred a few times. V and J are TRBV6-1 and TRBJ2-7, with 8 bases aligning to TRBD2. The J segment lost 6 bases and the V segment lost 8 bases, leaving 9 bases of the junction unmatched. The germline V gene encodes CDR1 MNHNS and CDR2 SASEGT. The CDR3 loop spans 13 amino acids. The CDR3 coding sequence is TGTGCCAGCTTAAGAGCGGGAGTTCCCGAGCAGTACTTC. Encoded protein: CASLRAGVPEQYF.

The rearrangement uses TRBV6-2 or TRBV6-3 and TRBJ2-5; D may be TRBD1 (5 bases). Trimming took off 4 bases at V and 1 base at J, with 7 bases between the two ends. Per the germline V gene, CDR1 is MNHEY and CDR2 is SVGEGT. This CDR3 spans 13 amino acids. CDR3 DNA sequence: TGTGCCAGCAGTTCGACAGTCCAAGAGACCCAGTACTTC. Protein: CASSSTVQETQYF.

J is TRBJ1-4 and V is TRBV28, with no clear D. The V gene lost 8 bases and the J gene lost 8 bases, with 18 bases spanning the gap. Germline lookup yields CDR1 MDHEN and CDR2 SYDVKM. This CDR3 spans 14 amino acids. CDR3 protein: CASRWVGGTEKLFF. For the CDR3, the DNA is TGTGCCAGCCGGTGGGTCGGCGGTACAGAAAAACTGTTTTTT.

The CDR3 sequence: CASSQVVGLSYEQYF. The CDR3 bases are TGCGCCAGCAGCCAAGTTGTGGGCCTCTCCTACGAGCAGTACTTC. V and J are TRBV4-3 and TRBJ2-7; D remains ambiguous. The V end lost 1 base, the J end lost 0 bases, and 10 bases lay between the germline ends. The V gene's germline CDR1 is LGHNA and CDR2 YSLEER. The CDR3 spans 15 residues.

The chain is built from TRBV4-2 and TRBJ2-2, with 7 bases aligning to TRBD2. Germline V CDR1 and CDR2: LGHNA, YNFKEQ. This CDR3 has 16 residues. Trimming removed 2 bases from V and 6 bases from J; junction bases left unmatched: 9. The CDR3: CASSQITLGGAGELFF. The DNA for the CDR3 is TGTGCCAGCAGCCAAATTACCTTGGGGGGGGCCGGGGAGCTGTTTTTT.

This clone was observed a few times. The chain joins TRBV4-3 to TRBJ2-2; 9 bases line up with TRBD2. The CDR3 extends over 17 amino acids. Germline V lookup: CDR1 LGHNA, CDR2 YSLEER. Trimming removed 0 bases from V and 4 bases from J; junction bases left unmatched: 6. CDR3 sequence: CASSQDGLAGTTGELFF. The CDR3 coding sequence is TGCGCCAGCAGCCAAGATGGGCTAGCGGGGACCACCGGGGAGCTGTTTTTT.

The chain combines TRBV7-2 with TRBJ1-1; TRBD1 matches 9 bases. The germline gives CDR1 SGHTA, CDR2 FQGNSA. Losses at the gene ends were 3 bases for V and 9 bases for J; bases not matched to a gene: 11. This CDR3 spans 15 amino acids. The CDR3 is CASSFSTGGVSQAFF. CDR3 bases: TGTGCCAGCAGCTTCAGTACAGGGGGCGTAAGTCAAGCTTTCTTT.

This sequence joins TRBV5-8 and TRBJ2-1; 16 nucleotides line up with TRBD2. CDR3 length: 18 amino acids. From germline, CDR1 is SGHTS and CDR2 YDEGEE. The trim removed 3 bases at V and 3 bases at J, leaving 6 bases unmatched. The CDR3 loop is CASSWGLAGGYSYNEQFF. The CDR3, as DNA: TGTGCCAGCAGCTGGGGACTAGCGGGAGGGTATAGCTACAATGAGCAGTTCTTC.

The CDR3 sequence: CSVAQRDPDSRSYEQYF. CDR3 sequence (DNA): TGCAGCGTTGCTCAACGCGACCCCGACAGCCGCTCCTACGAGCAGTACTTC. V is TRBV29-1 and J is TRBJ2-7; maybe TRBD1 (5 bases). The germline CDR1 and CDR2 sequences are SQVTM and ANQGSEA. The CDR3 length is 17 residues. V was pared by 4 bases and J by 0 bases, with 22 bases between.

Here the CDR3 DNA reads TGTGCCAGCAGCCAAGAGGGGAGAACCTACGAGCAGTACTTC. Translating gives CASSQEGRTYEQYF. The rearrangement joins TRBV3-1 (or the pseudogene TRBV3-2) to TRBJ2-7; TRBD2 is a possible D gene (5 bases). Deletions cut 0 bases from V and 2 bases from J, with 8 bases between. Per germline, CDR1 LGHDT and CDR2 YNNKEL (reference sequence). The CDR3 contains 14 residues.

CDR3 sequence reads: CASSRGGPQETQYF. The DNA for the CDR3 is TGTGCCAGCAGTAGGGGGGGGCCTCAAGAGACCCAGTACTTC. The chain combines TRBV28 with TRBJ2-5; D possibly corresponds to TRBD2 (7 bases). Trimming cost V 5 bases and J 2 bases, with 12 bases left between them. Germline V CDR1 and CDR2: MDHEN, SYDVKM. The CDR3 is 14 residues long.

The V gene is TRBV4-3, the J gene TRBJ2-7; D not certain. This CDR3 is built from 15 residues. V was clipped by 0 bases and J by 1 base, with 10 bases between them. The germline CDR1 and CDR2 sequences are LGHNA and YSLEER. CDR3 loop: CASSQEADSSYEQYF. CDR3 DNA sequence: TGCGCCAGCAGCCAAGAGGCTGATTCATCCTACGAGCAGTACTTC.

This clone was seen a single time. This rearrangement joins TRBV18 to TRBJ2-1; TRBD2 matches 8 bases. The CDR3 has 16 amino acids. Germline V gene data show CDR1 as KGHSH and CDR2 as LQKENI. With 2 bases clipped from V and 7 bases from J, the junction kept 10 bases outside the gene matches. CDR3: CASSPRSGRFGNEQFF. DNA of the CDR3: TGTGCCAGCTCACCAAGGAGCGGGAGATTCGGGAATGAGCAGTTCTTC.

CDR3 loop: CASSSTGGRRISYEQYF. CDR3 nucleotides: TGTGCCAGCAGCTCAACAGGGGGACGGCGAATATCCTACGAGCAGTACTTC. This chain connects TRBV7-9 to TRBJ2-7; 8 bases are a match to TRBD1. The CDR3 is made up of 17 amino acids. V was clipped by 4 bases and J by 1 base; unmatched bases: 12. Germline V gene sequence: CDR1 SEHNR, CDR2 FQNEAQ (reference sequence).

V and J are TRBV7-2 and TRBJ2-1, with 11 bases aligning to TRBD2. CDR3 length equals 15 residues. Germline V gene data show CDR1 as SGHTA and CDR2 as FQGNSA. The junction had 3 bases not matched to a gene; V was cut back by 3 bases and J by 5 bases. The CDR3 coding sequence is TGTGCCAGCAGCTTTACTAGCGGGAGCCACAATGAGCAGTTCTTC. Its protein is CASSFTSGSHNEQFF. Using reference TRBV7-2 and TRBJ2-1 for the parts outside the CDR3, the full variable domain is GAGVSQSPSNKVTEKGKDVELRCDPISGHTALYWYRQSLGQGLEFLIYFQGNSAPDKSGLPSDRFSAERTGGSVSTLTIQRTQQEDSAVYLCASSFTSGSHNEQFFGPGTRLTVL.

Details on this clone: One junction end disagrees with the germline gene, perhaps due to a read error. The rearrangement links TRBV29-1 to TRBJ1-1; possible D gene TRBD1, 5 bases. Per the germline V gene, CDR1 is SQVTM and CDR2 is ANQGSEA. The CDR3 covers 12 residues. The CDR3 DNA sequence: TGCAGCGTTGAAGGACAGCCGCCTTTAAAACGGTTT. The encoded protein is CSVEGQPPLKRF.

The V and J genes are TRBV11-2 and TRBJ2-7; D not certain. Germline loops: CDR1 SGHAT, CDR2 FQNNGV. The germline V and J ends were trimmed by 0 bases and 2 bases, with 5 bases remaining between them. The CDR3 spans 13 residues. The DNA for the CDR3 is TGTGCCAGCAGCTTAGACGGTACCTACGAGCAGTACTTC. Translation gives CASSLDGTYEQYF. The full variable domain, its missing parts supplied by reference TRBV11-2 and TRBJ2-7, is EAGVAQSPRYKIIEKRQSVAFWCNPISGHATLYWYQQILGQGPKLLIQFQNNGVVDDSQLPKDRFSAERLKGVDSTLKIQPAKLEDSAVYLCASSLDGTYEQYFGPGTRLTVT.

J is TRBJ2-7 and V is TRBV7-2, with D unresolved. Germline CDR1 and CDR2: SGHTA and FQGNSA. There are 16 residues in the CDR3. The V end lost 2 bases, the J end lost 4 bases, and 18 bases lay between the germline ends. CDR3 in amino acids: CASSLTLGSHTYEQYF. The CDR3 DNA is TGTGCCAGCAGCTTAACACTCGGGTCCCATACATACGAGCAGTACTTC.

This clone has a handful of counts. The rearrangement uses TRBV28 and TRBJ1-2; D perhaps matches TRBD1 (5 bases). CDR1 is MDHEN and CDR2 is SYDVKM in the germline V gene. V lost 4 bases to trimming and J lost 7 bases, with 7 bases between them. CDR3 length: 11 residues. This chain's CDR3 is CASSSRVGYTF. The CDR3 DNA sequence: TGTGCCAGCAGTTCCAGGGTTGGCTACACCTTC.

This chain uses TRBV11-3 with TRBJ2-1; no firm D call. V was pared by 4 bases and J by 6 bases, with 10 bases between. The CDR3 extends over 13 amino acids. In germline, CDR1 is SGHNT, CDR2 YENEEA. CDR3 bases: TGTGCCAGCAGCTCTTCTAGTACCAATGAGCAGTTCTTC. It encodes CASSSSSTNEQFF.

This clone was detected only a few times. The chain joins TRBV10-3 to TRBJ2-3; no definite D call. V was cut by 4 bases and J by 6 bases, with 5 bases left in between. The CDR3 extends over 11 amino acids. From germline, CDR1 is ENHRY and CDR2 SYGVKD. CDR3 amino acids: CAISASDTQYF. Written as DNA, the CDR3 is TGTGCCATCAGTGCCTCTGATACGCAGTATTTT.

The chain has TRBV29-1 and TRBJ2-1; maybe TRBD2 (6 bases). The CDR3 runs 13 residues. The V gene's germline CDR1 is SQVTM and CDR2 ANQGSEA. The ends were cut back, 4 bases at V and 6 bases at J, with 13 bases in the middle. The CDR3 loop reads CSVVGGTLNEQFF. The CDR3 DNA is TGCAGCGTTGTTGGAGGGACCCTCAATGAGCAGTTCTTC.

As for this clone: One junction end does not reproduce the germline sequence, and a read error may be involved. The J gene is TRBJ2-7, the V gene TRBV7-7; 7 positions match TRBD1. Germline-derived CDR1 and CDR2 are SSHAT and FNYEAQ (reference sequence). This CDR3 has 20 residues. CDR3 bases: TGTGCTAGCAGCTCCCAGCGAACCCCCGAGGACAGGTACAATTCCTACGAGCAGTACTTC. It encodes CASSSQRTPEDRYNSYEQYF.

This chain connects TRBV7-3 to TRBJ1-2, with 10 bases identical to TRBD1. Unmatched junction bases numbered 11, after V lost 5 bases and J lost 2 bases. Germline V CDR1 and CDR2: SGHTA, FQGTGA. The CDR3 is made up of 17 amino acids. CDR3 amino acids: CASSKTGGELMNYGYTF. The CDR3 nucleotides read TGTGCCAGCAGCAAGACAGGGGGCGAATTGATGAACTATGGCTACACCTTC.

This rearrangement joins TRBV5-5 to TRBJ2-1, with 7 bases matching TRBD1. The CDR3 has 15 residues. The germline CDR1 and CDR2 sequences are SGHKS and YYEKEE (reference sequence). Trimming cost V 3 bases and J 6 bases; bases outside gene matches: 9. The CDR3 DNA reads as TGTGCCAGCAGCTCAACCGGGACAGTGGGCAATGAGCAGTTCTTC. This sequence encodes CASSSTGTVGNEQFF.